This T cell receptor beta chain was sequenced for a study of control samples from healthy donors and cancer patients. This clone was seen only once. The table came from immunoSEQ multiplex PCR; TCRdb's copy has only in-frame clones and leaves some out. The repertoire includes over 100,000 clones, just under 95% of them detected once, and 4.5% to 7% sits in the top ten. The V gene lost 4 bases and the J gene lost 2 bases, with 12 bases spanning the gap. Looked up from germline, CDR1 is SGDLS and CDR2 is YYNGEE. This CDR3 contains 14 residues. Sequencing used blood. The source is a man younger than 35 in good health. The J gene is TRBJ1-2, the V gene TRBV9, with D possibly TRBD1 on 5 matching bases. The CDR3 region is CASSPGQTNYGYTF. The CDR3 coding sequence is TGTGCCAGCAGCCCAGGACAAACCAACTATGGCTACACCTTC.